The 20 T cell receptor beta chains reported below all come from one sample, sequenced in a study of cytomegalovirus exposure and HLA in healthy donors. Method: immunoSEQ multiplex PCR; TCRdb's copy keeps in-frame clones and lacks some. The sample yields about 110,000 clones, about nine tenths seen once. The sequenced sample consisted of PBMCs. The receptors were sampled from a woman aged 18-35 years in good health and CMV-seropositive.

The chain employs TRBV7-6 and TRBJ1-2; TRBD1 might be the D (6 bases). Germline V CDR1 and CDR2: SGHVS, FNYEAQ. Trimming removed 4 bases at V and 6 bases at J, with 18 bases between. The CDR3 length is 15 residues. The CDR3 DNA follows: TGTGCCAGCAGCTCCATACCGGACAGCCTTGATGGCTACACCTTC. This codes for CASSSIPDSLDGYTF.

V and J are TRBV10-2 and TRBJ2-1, with TRBD2 matching over 9 bases. The length of the CDR3 is 16 residues. Trimming cost V 3 bases and J 1 base; bases outside gene matches: 4. Germline CDR1 is WSHSY and CDR2 is SAAADI. This CDR3 is CASSDGAGGSYNEQFF. CDR3 sequence (DNA): TGCGCCAGCAGTGATGGGGCGGGGGGGTCCTACAATGAGCAGTTCTTC.

The chain has TRBV2 and TRBJ1-1, with TRBD1 matching 10 bases. The CDR3 consists of 13 residues. V shed 8 bases and J 5 bases; nucleotides not matched to a gene: 5. Per germline, CDR1 SNHLY and CDR2 FYNNEI. The CDR3 spells CASSDRGWTEAFF. In nucleotides, the CDR3 is TGTGCCAGCTCGGACAGGGGGTGGACTGAAGCTTTCTTT.

This clone was seen only a few times. The chain combines TRBV7-9 with TRBJ1-6; possible D gene TRBD1, 6 bases. This CDR3 region has 14 residues. V gave up 6 bases and J gave up 4 bases, with 10 bases separating them. Germline V gene data show CDR1 as SEHNR and CDR2 as FQNEAQ (reference sequence). The CDR3 sequence is CASSQDSYNSPLHF. CDR3 DNA: TGTGCCAGCAGTCAGGACAGTTATAATTCACCCCTCCACTTT.

The rearrangement uses TRBV6-1 and TRBJ2-7; TRBD2 agrees at 7 bases. The V gene end was trimmed by 2 bases and the J gene end by 11 bases; junction bases not matched to a gene: 15. CDR3 length: 15 amino acids. Per germline, CDR1 MNHNS and CDR2 SASEGT. The CDR3 protein is CASSESGALLPPEYF. The CDR3 region has the DNA TGTGCCAGCAGTGAAAGCGGGGCCCTCCTCCCTCCCGAGTACTTC.

The gene calls are TRBV4-2 and TRBJ2-3, with 12 bases identical to TRBD2. J was trimmed by 2 bases and V by 0 bases; bases with no gene match: 6. CDR1 is LGHNA, CDR2 YNFKEQ, per germline. CDR3 length: 18 residues. Here the CDR3 DNA reads TGTGCCAGCAGCCAAGAACTAGCGGGGGGACCTTCCACAGATACGCAGTATTTT. Encoded protein: CASSQELAGGPSTDTQYF.

This chain connects TRBV7-9 to TRBJ2-1; D is possibly TRBD2 (5 bases). Trimming left V 2 bases short and J 2 bases short, with 10 bases between. Germline V gives CDR1 SEHNR, CDR2 FQNEAQ (reference sequence). The CDR3 totals 15 residues. CDR3 sequence reads: CASSLLSLAYNEQFF. In DNA, the CDR3 is TGTGCCAGCAGCTTACTATCACTAGCCTACAATGAGCAGTTCTTC.

The V gene is TRBV5-1, the J gene TRBJ1-1; TRBD1 matches at 8 bases. The CDR3 is 14 residues long. The germline gives CDR1 SGHRS, CDR2 YFSETQ. The V gene end was trimmed by 4 bases and the J gene end by 7 bases; junction bases not matched to a gene: 9. CDR3 in DNA: TGCGCCAGCAGCGCCGGGACAGGCTCACGTGAAGCTTTCTTT. Translated: CASSAGTGSREAFF.

The gene calls are TRBV7-9 and TRBJ1-4; D perhaps matches TRBD1 (6 bases). Germline-derived CDR1 and CDR2 are SEHNR and FQNEAQ (reference sequence). Between the trimmed V and J ends, which lost 6 bases and 4 bases, there was a span of 15 bases. The CDR3 totals 15 residues. CDR3 nucleotides: TGTGCCAGCAGGCCCACAGGGTTTGGTAATGAAAAACTGTTTTTT. Translation: CASRPTGFGNEKLFF.

The V gene is TRBV28, the J gene TRBJ1-5; no clear D. This CDR3 comprises 13 residues. CDR1 and CDR2 (germline): MDHEN, SYDVKM. Trimming took off 8 bases at V and 5 bases at J, with 13 bases between the two ends. The CDR3 protein is CASQPGSDQPQHF. The CDR3, as DNA: TGTGCCAGCCAGCCAGGTTCGGATCAGCCCCAGCATTTT. The whole variable domain, remainder taken from reference TRBV28 and TRBJ1-5, is DVKVTQSSRYLVKRTGEKVFLECVQDMDHENMFWYRQDPGLGLRLIYFSYDVKMKEKGDIPEGYSVSREKKERFSLILESASTNQTSMYLCASQPGSDQPQHFGDGTRLSIL.

The genes are TRBV28 and TRBJ1-1; 8 nucleotides line up with TRBD1. The CDR3 length is 16 residues. Germline V gives CDR1 MDHEN, CDR2 SYDVKM. After removal of 7 bases from V and 4 bases from J, the junction contained 14 bases not matched to a gene. The CDR3 sequence: CASNSITGGSSTEAFF. The DNA for the CDR3 is TGTGCCAGCAATTCTATCACAGGGGGTTCCAGCACTGAAGCTTTCTTT.

This clone has a single count. V gene TRBV18 combines with J gene TRBJ1-3, with 8 bases matching TRBD1. The CDR3 spans 17 residues. CDR1 and CDR2 from the germline V gene are KGHSH and LQKENI. With V trimmed by 3 bases and J by 0 bases, 7 bases remained unmatched. The CDR3 DNA follows: TGTGCCAGCTCACCCCGACAGGGGTGGGACTCTGGAAACACCATATATTTT. It specifies CASSPRQGWDSGNTIYF. The entire variable domain, with the rest obtained from reference TRBV18 and TRBJ1-3, is as follows: NAGVMQNPRHLVRRRGQEARLRCSPMKGHSHVYWYRQLPEEGLKFMVYLQKENIIDESGMPKERFSAEFPKEGPSILRIQQVVRGDSAAYFCASSPRQGWDSGNTIYFGEGSWLTVV.

This clone was recorded a few times. The chain carries TRBV6-4 and TRBJ2-1; 8 positions agree with TRBD2. Germline assignment: CDR1 MRHNA and CDR2 SNTAGT. This CDR3 spans 13 amino acids. The V segment lost 0 bases and the J segment 15 bases; nucleotides outside the gene matches: 7. The CDR3 nucleotides are TGTGCCAGCAGTGACTCGGAGAGCGGGGGTCGGTTCTTC. Residues: CASSDSESGGRFF.

The V gene is TRBV6-6, the J gene TRBJ1-1; possible D gene TRBD1, 5 bases. The CDR3 loop spans 14 amino acids. The germline V and J ends were trimmed by 2 bases and 1 base, with 8 bases remaining between them. The germline V gene encodes CDR1 MNHNY and CDR2 SVGAGI (reference sequence). DNA of the CDR3: TGTGCCAGCAGTTACATTGGACAGAACACTGAAGCTTTCTTT. Its protein product is CASSYIGQNTEAFF.

This clone was recorded once. J is TRBJ2-1 and V is TRBV10-3; 9 bases are shared with TRBD1. CDR1 and CDR2 from the germline V gene are ENHRY and SYGVKD. V was pared by 5 bases and J by 3 bases, with 5 bases of the junction left unmatched. CDR3 length: 15 amino acids. Here the CDR3 reads CAISSTGGDYNEQFF. The CDR3 bases are TGTGCCATCAGTTCCACAGGGGGCGACTACAATGAGCAGTTCTTC.

This chain links TRBV15 with TRBJ2-1; 7 nucleotides align to TRBD1. Germline V gene data show CDR1 as LNHNV and CDR2 as YYDKDF (reference sequence). V lost 0 bases, J lost 8 bases, and 7 bases stayed unmatched. The CDR3 runs to 15 residues. CDR3 residues: CATSRDLDRVYEQFF. CDR3 nucleotide sequence: TGTGCCACCAGCAGAGATCTAGACAGGGTCTATGAGCAGTTCTTC.

This chain links TRBV5-8 with TRBJ2-3, with TRBD2 identical over 10 bases. V was pared by 5 bases and J by 0 bases, with 6 bases of the junction left unmatched. Germline V gives CDR1 SGHTS, CDR2 YDEGEE. The CDR3 is made up of 16 amino acids. The CDR3 DNA follows: TGTGCCAGCAGACGGAGCGGGGGGGCGAGCACAGATACGCAGTATTTT. This translates into CASRRSGGASTDTQYF.

This chain connects TRBV19 to TRBJ1-5; 7 bases are a match to TRBD1. The CDR3 is 15 amino acids. Looked up from germline, CDR1 is LNHDA and CDR2 is SQIVND (reference sequence). The junction had 2 bases not matched to a gene; V was cut back by 2 bases and J by 1 base. For the CDR3, the DNA is TGTGCCAGTAGTATAAGACAGGGAAGCAATCAGCCCCAGCATTTT. Its protein product is CASSIRQGSNQPQHF.

This clone was counted only a few times. The J gene is TRBJ2-3, the V gene TRBV11-2; possible D gene TRBD2, 7 bases. Germline CDR1 reads SGHAT; CDR2 reads FQNNGV. Trimming took off 3 bases at V and 2 bases at J, with 12 bases between the two ends. The CDR3 contains 15 residues. Here the CDR3 reads CASSFGGGHTDTQYF. In DNA form, the CDR3 reads TGTGCCAGCAGCTTTGGGGGGGGGCACACAGATACGCAGTATTTT.

The chain carries TRBV7-9 and TRBJ2-1, with 8 nucleotides matching TRBD1. From germline, CDR1 is SEHNR and CDR2 FQNEAQ (reference sequence). V was pared by 1 base and J by 5 bases, with 4 bases of the junction left unmatched. The CDR3 covers 15 residues. As DNA, the CDR3 is TGTGCCAGCAGCTTAGAACAGGGGGTCAACAATGAGCAGTTCTTC. Translation: CASSLEQGVNNEQFF.